This T cell receptor (beta chain) was sequenced in a study of blood T cells in healthy people across ages. Broader study findings: Long-lived and aged donors differed, with more naive CD4+ cells and higher diversity in the long-lived.

The CDR3 is 16 residues long. J lost 7 bases, V lost 6 bases, and 13 bases had no gene match. For this clonotype: What it binds is unknown.

PCR was performed a second time for about 7 to 11 cycles using a sample-barcoded 5' primer and a J-beta primer mix. TCRdb re-called the 5' RACE reads through MiXCR, storing one row per CDR3 protein. The sample holds around 1,000,000 distinct CDR3 sequences, less than 25% seen once. This same sample was also taken into another study, of T cells of mothers and their children. Turning to that study: All donors were healthy and Caucasian; they were a few mothers and their six children.

This chain joins TRBV12-3 or TRBV12-4 and TRBJ2-1, with 9 positions matching TRBD2. The sample was blood. The clonotype comes from a girl aged 2-9 years in good health. The CDR3 nucleotides are TGTGCCAGCAGCCACACCCCGGGACTAGCAATGAATGAGCAGTTCTTC. This gives the protein CASSHTPGLAMNEQFF.